This T cell receptor (beta chain) is from a study of OX40 agonist ivuxolimab in advanced cancers. Overall study: Three patients got partial responses; one had hepatocellular carcinoma and two had cutaneous melanoma.

Germline lookup yields CDR1 MNHEY and CDR2 SMNVEV (reference sequence). CDR3 length: 19 residues. V was trimmed by 6 bases and J by 0 bases, leaving 21 bases between them. Data came from immunoSEQ multiplex PCR; TCRdb stores just in-frame clones and leaves some out. Here the sample spans about 74,000 clones, around 82% being singletons. This receptor was obtained from an adult with an advanced solid tumor such as melanoma, head and neck, liver or kidney cancer. The V and J genes are TRBV27 and TRBJ2-6, with D possibly being TRBD1 or TRBD2 (5 bases each). Source: CD4+ or CD8+ T cells sorted from blood, taken in a trial of the OX40 agonist ivuxolimab. This chain's CDR3 is CASRPLFPGPRSGANVLTF. In nucleotides, the CDR3 is TGTGCCAGCAGGCCCCTTTTCCCGGGACCTCGCTCTGGGGCCAACGTCCTGACTTTC.